The 23 T cell receptor beta chains below all came from one sample that was sequenced in a study of blood T cell repertoires in COVID-19 (dated by TCRdb to about 2020). The library was generated by the immunoSEQ multiplex PCR assay. In TCRdb, the immuneACCESS table is reduced to in-frame sequences with V and J assigned. These tables do not hold every clone; where another copy was compared, an unresolved V gene accounts for under half, and the others remain unexplained. This sample has about 120,000 clones in its table, and roughly 76% of those were observed once. Together, the top ten hold more than 9% of the sample. Input material: peripheral blood. The receptors originated from a human donor in a cohort sampled during active COVID-19.

V is TRBV5-4 and J is TRBJ1-2; tentative D call: TRBD1 (5 bases). The CDR3 is 18 residues long. The germline gives CDR1 SGHNT, CDR2 YYREEE (reference sequence). Trimming removed 0 bases at V and 0 bases at J, with 18 bases between. DNA for the CDR3: TGTGCCAGCAGCTTGGCGAGGGGAGGGAACCAAGCTAACTATGGCTACACCTTC. Amino acid sequence: CASSLARGGNQANYGYTF.

The gene calls are TRBV7-8 and TRBJ2-7; 9 nucleotides match TRBD2. J gave up 4 bases and V 8 bases, and 12 bases lay outside the gene matches. Germline CDR1 is SGHVS and CDR2 is FQNEAQ. This CDR3 spans 15 amino acids. CDR3 region: CASQTWGTSRYEQYF. The CDR3 DNA reads as TGTGCCAGCCAGACCTGGGGGACTAGCCGGTACGAGCAGTACTTC.

The chain's CDR3 is CASMDGTGASYEQYF. The CDR3, as DNA: TGTGCCAGTATGGACGGGACTGGGGCGTCCTACGAGCAGTACTTC. The V call is TRBV19, the J call TRBJ2-7, with D tentatively TRBD2 (6 bases). Germline assignment: CDR1 LNHDA and CDR2 SQIVND (reference sequence). The CDR3 covers 15 residues. Trimming took 7 bases from V and 1 from J, leaving 17 bases between them.

The chain is built from TRBV5-6 and TRBJ1-6; 11 positions match TRBD1. Germline trimming cut 4 bases from V and 9 bases from J; bases unmatched to any gene: 3. From germline, CDR1 is SGHDT and CDR2 YYEEEE. The CDR3 has 14 amino acids. CDR3 loop: CASSADRGRSPLHF. For the CDR3, the DNA is TGTGCCAGCAGCGCGGACAGGGGGCGTTCACCCCTCCACTTT.

The rearrangement links TRBV10-3 to TRBJ2-7, with 9 positions matching TRBD1. The germline V gene has CDR1 ENHRY and CDR2 SYGVKD. Losses at the gene ends were 4 bases for V and 4 bases for J; bases not matched to a gene: 8. The CDR3 has 15 residues. The DNA of the CDR3 is TGTGCCATCAGTGTCGAGGACAGGGGAAGGTACGAGCAGTACTTC. Residues: CAISVEDRGRYEQYF.

V gene TRBV7-2 combines with J gene TRBJ2-1; tentatively, D is TRBD2 (6 bases). The CDR3 length is 17 residues. CDR1 is SGHTA, CDR2 FQGNSA, per germline. The ends were cut back, 3 bases at V and 1 base at J, with 16 bases in the middle. The CDR3 region is CASSFLQSTSSYNEQFF. CDR3 coding DNA: TGTGCCAGCAGCTTCCTTCAGTCGACTAGTTCCTACAATGAGCAGTTCTTC. Supplemented by reference TRBV7-2 and TRBJ2-1, the full variable domain reads GAGVSQSPSNKVTEKGKDVELRCDPISGHTALYWYRQSLGQGLEFLIYFQGNSAPDKSGLPSDRFSAERTGGSVSTLTIQRTQQEDSAVYLCASSFLQSTSSYNEQFFGPGTRLTVL.

The CDR3 loop is CASSRKTQGEQYF. In DNA form, the CDR3 reads TGTGCCAGCAGTCGGAAGACTCAGGGCGAGCAGTACTTC. The chain couples TRBV27 to TRBJ2-7, with a tentative D call TRBD1 (5 bases). Trimming removed 5 bases from V and 6 bases from J, with 14 bases in between. The CDR3 is 13 residues long. CDR1 is MNHEY and CDR2 is SMNVEV in the germline V gene (reference sequence).

This clone was recorded a few times. The chain uses TRBV3-1 (or the pseudogene TRBV3-2) and TRBJ2-5, with D perhaps TRBD1 (5 bases). The CDR3 is 15 amino acids. The ends were cut back, 1 base at V and 5 bases at J, with 14 bases in the middle. Per germline, CDR1 LGHDT and CDR2 YNNKEL (reference sequence). The CDR3 DNA follows: TGTGCCAGCAGCCAAGGTCCAGGGATGGGGGAGACCCAGTACTTC. As protein: CASSQGPGMGETQYF.

The rearrangement links TRBV11-3 to TRBJ2-1; TRBD2 aligns across 7 bases. Germline V gives CDR1 SGHNT, CDR2 YENEEA. The ends lost 1 base at V and 3 bases at J; junction bases unmatched: 6. The CDR3 has 16 residues. DNA for the CDR3: TGTGCCAGCAGCTTAGGGGCTCGGGACTACTACAATGAGCAGTTCTTC. Amino acid sequence: CASSLGARDYYNEQFF.

The rearrangement joins TRBV4-1 to TRBJ2-3; no definite D call. Trimming stripped 1 base from V and 0 bases from J, with 11 bases between. CDR1 is MGHRA and CDR2 is YSYEKL in the germline V gene. The CDR3 is made up of 16 amino acids. For the CDR3, the DNA is TGCGCCAGCAGCCAAGTTCGAGGCACTAGCACAGATACGCAGTATTTT. Its translation is CASSQVRGTSTDTQYF.

This clone was counted between two and nine times. V and J are TRBV6-5 and TRBJ2-7; the match to TRBD2 covers 15 bases. V trimming: 7 bases; J trimming: 4 bases; junction bases outside the gene matches: 5. Looked up from germline, CDR1 is MNHEY and CDR2 is SVGAGI. The CDR3 has 15 residues. The CDR3 DNA reads as TGTGCCAGCACCGTAGGACTAGCGGGGGGGTACGAGCAGTACTTC. Its translation: CASTVGLAGGYEQYF.

The rearrangement uses TRBV30 and TRBJ1-3; D is uncertain. Germline V gene sequence: CDR1 GTSNPN, CDR2 SVGIG (reference sequence). The CDR3 length is 13 residues. With 3 bases removed from V and 4 bases from J, the gap between germline ends came to 10 bases. The chain's CDR3 is CAWSRGEGNTIYF. The CDR3 nucleotides are TGTGCCTGGAGCCGTGGGGAGGGAAACACCATATATTTT.

V gene TRBV5-4 combines with J gene TRBJ1-6; 12 bases line up with TRBD1. Trimming cost V 4 bases and J 7 bases; bases outside gene matches: 6. Germline-derived CDR1 and CDR2 are SGHNT and YYREEE (reference sequence). The CDR3 length is 16 residues. DNA for the CDR3: TGTGCCAGCAGCAGGGGACAGGGGGCCGAAAATTCACCCCTCCACTTT. This translates into CASSRGQGAENSPLHF.

This clone was counted once. The chain has TRBV7-8 and TRBJ2-7; D is possibly TRBD2 (5 bases). Trimming cost V 0 bases and J 5 bases, with 11 bases left between them. Germline V gene data show CDR1 as SGHVS and CDR2 as FQNEAQ. The CDR3 spans 14 residues. As DNA, the CDR3 is TGTGCCAGCAGCTTAGCCGGGATCATCCACGAGCAGTACTTC. This sequence encodes CASSLAGIIHEQYF.

The chain joins TRBV18 to TRBJ2-6; 11 positions agree with TRBD2. The germline V gene has CDR1 KGHSH and CDR2 LQKENI. V shed 1 base, J shed 2 bases, and the junction held 7 bases outside the gene matches. The length of the CDR3 is 19 residues. CDR3 protein: CASSPQLAGAPPGANVLTF. In nucleotides, the CDR3 is TGTGCCAGCTCACCACAACTAGCGGGGGCCCCCCCTGGGGCCAACGTCCTGACTTTC.

This chain joins TRBV6-2 or TRBV6-3 and TRBJ1-2; no clear D. The CDR3 is 12 amino acids. Germline V lookup: CDR1 MNHEY, CDR2 SVGEGT. V was clipped by 5 bases and J by 4 bases, with 8 bases between them. Here the CDR3 reads CASSQSSYGYTF. The CDR3 DNA is TGTGCCAGCAGTCAAAGTAGCTATGGCTACACCTTC.

J is TRBJ1-2 and V is TRBV27, with 8 nucleotides matching TRBD1. The CDR3 is 14 residues long. The V gene end was trimmed by 6 bases and the J gene end by 2 bases; junction bases not matched to a gene: 5. Germline V CDR1 and CDR2: MNHEY, SMNVEV (reference sequence). DNA for the CDR3: TGTGCCAGCAGGCCAGGGGGCGCGAACTATGGCTACACCTTC. Translation: CASRPGGANYGYTF.

This rearrangement joins TRBV19 to TRBJ1-1; D is uncertain. V lost 2 bases to trimming and J lost 1 base, with 11 bases between them. Germline-derived CDR1 and CDR2 are LNHDA and SQIVND (reference sequence). There are 15 residues in the CDR3. CDR3 sequence (DNA): TGTGCCAGTAGTATATGGGAGGAACAGAACACTGAAGCTTTCTTT. This encodes CASSIWEEQNTEAFF.

V is TRBV19 and J is TRBJ1-1, with D tentatively TRBD1 (5 bases). This CDR3 spans 14 amino acids. V lost 6 bases to trimming and J lost 6 bases, with 17 bases between them. CDR1 LNHDA and CDR2 SQIVND come from the germline V gene (reference sequence). The CDR3 DNA follows: TGTGCCAGTAGGGCGGGGGGTACGGGCGCTGAAGCTTTCTTT. Amino acid sequence: CASRAGGTGAEAFF.

The genes are TRBV15 and TRBJ1-2; TRBD1 might be the D (5 bases). Germline V gene sequence: CDR1 LNHNV, CDR2 YYDKDF (reference sequence). Trimming took off 0 bases at V and 8 bases at J, with 16 bases between the two ends. This CDR3 is 15 amino acids long. The CDR3 sequence is CATSRDKRTAGGYTF. CDR3 DNA: TGTGCCACCAGCAGAGATAAACGGACCGCAGGGGGCTACACCTTC.

J is TRBJ1-5 and V is TRBV6-5, with TRBD1 as a possible D gene (5 bases). CDR1 is MNHEY, CDR2 SVGAGI, per germline. Trimming cost V 8 bases and J 3 bases, with 11 bases left between them. The CDR3 has 13 residues. This CDR3 reads CASGGGTNQPQHF. The DNA of the CDR3 is TGTGCCAGCGGCGGGGGAACCAATCAGCCCCAGCATTTT.

The chain carries TRBV7-2 and TRBJ2-7; maybe TRBD1 (6 bases). Looked up from germline, CDR1 is SGHTA and CDR2 is FQGNSA. The CDR3 length is 14 residues. V lost 5 bases and J 2 bases, leaving 13 bases between the germline ends. The chain's CDR3 is CASSRQVLPYEQYF. CDR3 DNA: TGTGCCAGCAGCAGACAGGTTCTCCCCTACGAGCAGTACTTC.

The gene calls are TRBV5-1 and TRBJ2-5; TRBD2 agrees at 10 bases. V was pared by 6 bases and J by 7 bases, with 6 bases of the junction left unmatched. This CDR3 comprises 13 residues. CDR1 is SGHRS, CDR2 YFSETQ, per germline. CDR3 DNA sequence: TGCGCCAGCACCACTAGCGGGGTGGTGACCCAGTACTTC. It yields the protein CASTTSGVVTQYF.